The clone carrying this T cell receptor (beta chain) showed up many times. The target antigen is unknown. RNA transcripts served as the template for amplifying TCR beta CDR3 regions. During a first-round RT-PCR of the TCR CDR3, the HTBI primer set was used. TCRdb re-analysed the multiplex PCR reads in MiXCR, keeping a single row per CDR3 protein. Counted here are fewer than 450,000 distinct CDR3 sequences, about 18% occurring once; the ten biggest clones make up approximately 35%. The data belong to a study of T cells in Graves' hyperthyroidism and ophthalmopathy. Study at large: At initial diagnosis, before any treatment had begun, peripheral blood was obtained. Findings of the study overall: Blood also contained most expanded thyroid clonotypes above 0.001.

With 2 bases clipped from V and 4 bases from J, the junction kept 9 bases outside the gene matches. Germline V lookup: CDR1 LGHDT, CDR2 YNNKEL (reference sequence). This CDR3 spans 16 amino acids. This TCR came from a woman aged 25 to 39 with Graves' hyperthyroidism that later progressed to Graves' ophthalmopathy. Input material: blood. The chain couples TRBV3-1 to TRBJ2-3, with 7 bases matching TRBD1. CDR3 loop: CASSQIDRVGSDTQYF. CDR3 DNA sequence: TGTGCCAGCAGCCAAATAGACAGGGTAGGATCAGATACGCAGTATTTT.